Here is one T cell receptor beta chain with its context. Here immunoSEQ multiplex PCR was the method, and the copy in TCRdb shows in-frame clones only, minus some. Here the sample spans approximately 340,000 clones, roughly 90% being singletons. This entry belongs to a study of blood T cell repertoires in COVID-19. V was shortened by 9 bases and J by 0 bases, with 19 bases between the two germline ends. The germline V gene has CDR1 SGHRS and CDR2 YFSETQ. This CDR3 is built from 16 residues. Followed over time, Seattle patients had been enrolled while infection was active. This clonotype was obtained from a man aged 30 to 45 with COVID-19, enrolled during active disease. Specimen: peripheral blood. The chain combines TRBV5-1 with TRBJ2-1, with a weak D call TRBD2 (7 bases). This CDR3 reads CATQKGGGSSYNEQFF. DNA of the CDR3: TGCGCCACCCAGAAGGGGGGGGGAAGCTCCTACAATGAGCAGTTCTTC.